These 2 T cell receptor beta chains originate from one sample sequenced in a study of beta chain features in type 1 diabetes. Every bit of the isolated RNA underwent reverse transcription, so sequencing read expressed TCRB transcripts. Profiling relied on immunoSEQ multiplex PCR, and the TCRdb table lists in-frame clones only, not all of them. Among hundreds of thousands of clones listed, over 10% were seen once. Sequenced input: naive CD4+ T cells from blood. These receptors were obtained from a man between 18 and 35 years old in good health.

This clone has only a few counts. The chain is built from TRBV7-8 and TRBJ1-5; 8 bases are shared with TRBD1. The junction had 7 bases not matched to a gene; V was cut back by 2 bases and J by 7 bases. This CDR3 spans 15 amino acids. Germline V gives CDR1 SGHVS, CDR2 FQNEAQ. CDR3 sequence (DNA): TGTGCCAGCAGCTTATCGCGGACAGGGCACCAGCCCCAGCATTTT. It specifies CASSLSRTGHQPQHF. Full variable domain (rest looked up from reference TRBV7-8 and TRBJ1-5): GAGVSQSPRYKVAKRGQDVALRCDPISGHVSLFWYQQALGQGPEFLTYFQNEAQLDKSGLPSDRFFAERPEGSVSTLKIQRTQQEDSAVYLCASSLSRTGHQPQHFGDGTRLSIL.

There are a few counts of this clone. The rearrangement joins TRBV7-2 to TRBJ2-7, with D perhaps TRBD1 (5 bases). The germline gives CDR1 SGHTA, CDR2 FQGNSA. Trimming removed 3 bases at V and 0 bases at J, with 12 bases between. The CDR3 covers 15 residues. CDR3 in amino acids: CASSLTVERSYEQYF. In DNA, the CDR3 is TGTGCCAGCAGCTTGACAGTTGAACGCTCCTACGAGCAGTACTTC.